This TCR beta chain was retrieved from a study of T cell changes during pregnancy in multiple sclerosis. Clones were sequenced by immunoSEQ multiplex PCR, and TCRdb holds only the in-frame ones, with some missing. The sample yields around 50,000 clones, 70% to 90% seen once. Germline CDR1 reads LNHDA; CDR2 reads SQIVND (reference sequence). This CDR3 has 14 amino acids. Trimming took 6 bases from V and 0 from J; bases not matched to a gene: 4. The chain has TRBV19 and TRBJ2-7; 8 bases are shared with TRBD2. Here the sequenced sample was peripheral blood, taken in the first trimester of pregnancy. The TCR was taken from a female donor with multiple sclerosis, enrolled in a pregnancy study. The CDR3 here is CASRPAGGSYEQYF. The CDR3 DNA reads TGTGCCAGTAGGCCTGCGGGAGGCTCCTACGAGCAGTACTTC. The whole variable domain, filled in from reference TRBV19 and TRBJ2-7, reads DGGITQSPKYLFRKEGQNVTLSCEQNLNHDAMYWYRQDPGQGLRLIYYSQIVNDFQKGDIAEGYSVSREKKESFPLTVTSAQKNPTAFYLCASRPAGGSYEQYFGPGTRLTVT.